These 8 T cell receptor beta chains were all obtained from the same sample, sequenced in a study of immune evolution from preneoplasia to lung adenocarcinoma. The data were produced by immunoSEQ multiplex PCR, yet TCRdb's version contains in-frame clones alone and is incomplete. This table has 3,500 to 5,000 clones, roughly nine tenths appearing once. Material: FFPE minimally invasive lung adenocarcinoma tissue. These receptors were collected from a donor aged 70 or older with lung adenocarcinoma.

V and J are TRBV2 and TRBJ1-2; TRBD1 might be the D (5 bases). Per the germline V gene, CDR1 is SNHLY and CDR2 is FYNNEI. The CDR3 sequence is 14 residues long. The V and J ends lost 5 bases and 4 bases respectively, with 14 bases between them. For the CDR3, the DNA is TGTGCCAGCAGTATCCTCGACAGCCTCTATGGCTACACCTTC. This codes for CASSILDSLYGYTF.

Only a few counts were recorded for this clone. The V gene is TRBV14, the J gene TRBJ2-1; 9 positions match TRBD2. The V gene end was trimmed by 1 base and the J gene end by 8 bases; junction bases not matched to a gene: 9. The germline V gene has CDR1 SGHDN and CDR2 FVKESK. The CDR3 is made up of 16 amino acids. The CDR3 protein is CASSQGPAGGIDEQFF. CDR3 bases: TGTGCCAGCAGCCAAGGCCCAGCGGGAGGCATCGATGAGCAGTTCTTC.

V and J are TRBV6-5 and TRBJ2-6; D remains ambiguous. Germline V gene data show CDR1 as MNHEY and CDR2 as SVGAGI. V lost 4 bases and J 1 base, leaving 11 bases between the germline ends. This CDR3 is built from 16 residues. The CDR3 region has the DNA TGTGCCAGCAGTTCCCCAGTGGGGTCTGGGGCCAACGTCCTGACTTTC. It encodes CASSSPVGSGANVLTF.

The rearrangement joins TRBV5-1 to TRBJ2-2; D is unclear. V was pared by 1 base and J by 2 bases, with 6 bases between. Germline V lookup: CDR1 SGHRS, CDR2 YFSETQ. CDR3 length: 14 residues. CDR3 in DNA: TGCGCCAGCAGCTTGACAATAAACACCGGGGAGCTGTTTTTT. This encodes CASSLTINTGELFF.

The rearrangement uses TRBV6-1 and TRBJ1-1; TRBD1 matches 12 bases. The CDR3 is made up of 15 amino acids. V lost 6 bases to trimming and J lost 5 bases; unmatched junction nucleotides: 7. Looked up from germline, CDR1 is MNHNS and CDR2 is SASEGT. The CDR3 DNA reads as TGTGCCAGCAGCCCGGGACAGGGGGCTAGTACTGAAGCTTTCTTT. It specifies CASSPGQGASTEAFF.

This clone occurred once. The rearrangement uses TRBV5-5 and TRBJ2-2; tentative D call: TRBD1 (6 bases). Germline CDR1 reads SGHKS; CDR2 reads YYEKEE (reference sequence). The CDR3 consists of 15 residues. With 4 bases removed from V and 2 bases from J, the gap between germline ends came to 12 bases. This CDR3 is CASSLTGQNTGELFF. CDR3 nucleotide sequence: TGTGCCAGCAGCCTCACGGGACAAAACACCGGGGAGCTGTTTTTT.

This clone was seen once. The chain recombines TRBV5-4 with TRBJ2-7; no clear D gene. Trimming stripped 0 bases from V and 0 bases from J, with 4 bases between. The length of the CDR3 is 13 residues. The germline CDR1 and CDR2 sequences are SGHNT and YYREEE (reference sequence). The CDR3, as DNA: TGTGCCAGCAGCTTGGTCCACTCCTACGAGCAGTACTTC. Amino acid sequence: CASSLVHSYEQYF.

The chain employs TRBV5-1 and TRBJ2-2; D possibly corresponds to TRBD2 (6 bases). Germline assignment: CDR1 SGHRS and CDR2 YFSETQ. The ends were cut back, 0 bases at V and 1 base at J, with 10 bases in the middle. CDR3 length: 16 residues. The CDR3 region has the DNA TGCGCCAGCAGCTTGGCCTGGCGGGAGAACACCGGGGAGCTGTTTTTT. This codes for CASSLAWRENTGELFF.